A selection of T cell receptor beta chains follows, all from one sample in a study of T cell responses to AZD1222 COVID-19 vaccine. The method was immunoSEQ multiplex PCR; TCRdb's version includes in-frame clones alone and lacks a portion of them. The sample comprises 83,000 or so clones, about 88% of which are singletons, and about 7% rests with the top ten. This specimen was peripheral blood, taken 28 days after the second AZD1222 dose. These TCRs come from an adult who received the AZD1222 COVID-19 vaccine. Each CDR3 is given with its conserved first and last residue. A D gene is named only where the DNA matches it firmly.

NA,13,TRBV7-2,TRBJ2-1,TGTGCCAGCAGCCTTCGACACGGTAATGAGCAGTTCTTC,CASSLRHGNEQFF
NA,13,TRBV6-2/TRBV6-3,TRBJ2-7,TGTGCCAGCAGTTATTCTAGCCCGTACGAGCAGTACTTC,CASSYSSPYEQYF
NA,15,TRBV6-1,TRBJ2-6,TGTGCCAGCAGTGAAAAACTCTCTGGGGCCAACGTCCTGACTTTC,CASSEKLSGANVLTF
NA,12,TRBV6-5,TRBJ1-1,TGTGCCAGCAGTTACACTGGGGCTGAAGCTTTCTTT,CASSYTGAEAFF
NA,14,TRBV10-3,TRBJ1-1,TGTGCCATCAGTGATCCACGGGGGAGGGCGAAAGCTTTCTTT,CAISDPRGRAKAFF
TRBD1,16,TRBV6-5,TRBJ2-7,TGTGCCAGCAGTTACTCGTCGGGCAGGGGGTCCTACGAGCAGTACTTC,CASSYSSGRGSYEQYF
TRBD2,16,TRBV7-2,TRBJ2-7,TGTGCCAGCAGCCCTCGGGGGAGCGGGAGTTCCTACGAGCAGTACTTC,CASSPRGSGSSYEQYF
TRBD2,19,TRBV7-8,TRBJ2-1,TGTGCCAGCAGCTTAGGGGCCCCCCTGGGACTAGTTGAGTTCGGTGAGCAGTTCTTC,CASSLGAPLGLVEFGEQFF
TRBD1,15,TRBV4-3,TRBJ1-1,TGCGCCAGCAGCCAGTTAAACAGGGGGAACACTGAAGCTTTCTTT,CASSQLNRGNTEAFF
TRBD2,14,TRBV5-6,TRBJ2-1,TGTGCCAGCAGCACGGGACTACCGAACAATGAGCAGTTCTTC,CASSTGLPNNEQFF
NA,15,TRBV6-4,TRBJ2-3,TGTGCCAGCAGTCGCATGCCCACTAGTCTGGATACGCAGTATTTT,CASSRMPTSLDTQYF
NA,14,TRBV3-1/TRBV3-2,TRBJ1-2,TGTGCCAGCAGCCGCCCCGACGCGGGGTATGGCTACACCTTC,CASSRPDAGYGYTF
NA,13,TRBV29-1,TRBJ1-2,TGCAGCGTTGAACGGAAGGCCTCCTATGGCTACACCTTC,CSVERKASYGYTF
TRBD1,15,TRBV11-2,TRBJ2-2,TGTGCCAGCAGCTCCCGGGACAGGGGGACCGGGGAGCTGTTTTTT,CASSSRDRGTGELFF